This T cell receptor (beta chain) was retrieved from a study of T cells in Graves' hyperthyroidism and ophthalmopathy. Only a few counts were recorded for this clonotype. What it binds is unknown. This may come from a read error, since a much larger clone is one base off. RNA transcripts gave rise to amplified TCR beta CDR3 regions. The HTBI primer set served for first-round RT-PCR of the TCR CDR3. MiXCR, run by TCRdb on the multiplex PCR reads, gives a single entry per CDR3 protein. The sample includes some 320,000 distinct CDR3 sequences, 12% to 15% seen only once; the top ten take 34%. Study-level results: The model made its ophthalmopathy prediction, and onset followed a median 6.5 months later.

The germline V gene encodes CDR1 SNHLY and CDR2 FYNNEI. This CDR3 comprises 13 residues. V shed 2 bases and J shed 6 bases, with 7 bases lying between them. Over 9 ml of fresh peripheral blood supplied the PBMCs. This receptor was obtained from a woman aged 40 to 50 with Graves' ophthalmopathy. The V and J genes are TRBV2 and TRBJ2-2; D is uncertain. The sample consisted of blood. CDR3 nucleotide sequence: TGTGCCAGCAGTGAATCTGGTGCCGGGGAGCTGTTTTTT. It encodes CASSESGAGELFF.